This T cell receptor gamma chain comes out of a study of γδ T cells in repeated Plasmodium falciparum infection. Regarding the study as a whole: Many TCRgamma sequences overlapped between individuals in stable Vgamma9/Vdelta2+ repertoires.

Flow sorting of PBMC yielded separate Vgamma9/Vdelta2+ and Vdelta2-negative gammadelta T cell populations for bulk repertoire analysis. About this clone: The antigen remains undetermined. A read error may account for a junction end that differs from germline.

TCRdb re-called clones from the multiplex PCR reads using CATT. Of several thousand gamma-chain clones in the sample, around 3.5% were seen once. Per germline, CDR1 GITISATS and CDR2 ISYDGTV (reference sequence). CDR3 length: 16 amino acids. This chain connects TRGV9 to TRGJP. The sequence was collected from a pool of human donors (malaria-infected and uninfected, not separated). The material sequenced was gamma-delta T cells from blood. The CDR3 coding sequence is TGTGCCTTGTGGGAGGTGCTGGGGTTGGGCGAAAAAATCAAGGTATTT. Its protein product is CALWEVLGLGEKIKVF.